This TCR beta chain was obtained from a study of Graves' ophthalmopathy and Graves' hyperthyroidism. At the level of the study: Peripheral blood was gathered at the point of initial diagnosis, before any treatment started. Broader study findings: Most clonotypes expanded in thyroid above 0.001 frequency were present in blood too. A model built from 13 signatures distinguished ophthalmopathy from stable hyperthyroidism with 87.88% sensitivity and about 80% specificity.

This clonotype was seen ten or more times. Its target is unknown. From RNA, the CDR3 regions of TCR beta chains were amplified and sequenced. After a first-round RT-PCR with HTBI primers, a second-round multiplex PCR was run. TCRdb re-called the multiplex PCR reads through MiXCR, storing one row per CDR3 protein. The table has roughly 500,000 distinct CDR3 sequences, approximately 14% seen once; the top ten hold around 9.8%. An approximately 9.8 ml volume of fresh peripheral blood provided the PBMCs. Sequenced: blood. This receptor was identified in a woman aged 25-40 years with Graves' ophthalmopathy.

The CDR3 region is CARPGQGTYEQYF. CDR3 nucleotide sequence: TGTGCCAGGCCGGGACAGGGCACATACGAGCAGTACTTC. The J gene is TRBJ2-7, the V gene TRBV28; TRBD1 matches at 9 bases. This CDR3 is 13 amino acids long. V lost 9 bases and J lost 4; bases outside the gene matches: 7. Per the germline V gene, CDR1 is MDHEN and CDR2 is SYDVKM.